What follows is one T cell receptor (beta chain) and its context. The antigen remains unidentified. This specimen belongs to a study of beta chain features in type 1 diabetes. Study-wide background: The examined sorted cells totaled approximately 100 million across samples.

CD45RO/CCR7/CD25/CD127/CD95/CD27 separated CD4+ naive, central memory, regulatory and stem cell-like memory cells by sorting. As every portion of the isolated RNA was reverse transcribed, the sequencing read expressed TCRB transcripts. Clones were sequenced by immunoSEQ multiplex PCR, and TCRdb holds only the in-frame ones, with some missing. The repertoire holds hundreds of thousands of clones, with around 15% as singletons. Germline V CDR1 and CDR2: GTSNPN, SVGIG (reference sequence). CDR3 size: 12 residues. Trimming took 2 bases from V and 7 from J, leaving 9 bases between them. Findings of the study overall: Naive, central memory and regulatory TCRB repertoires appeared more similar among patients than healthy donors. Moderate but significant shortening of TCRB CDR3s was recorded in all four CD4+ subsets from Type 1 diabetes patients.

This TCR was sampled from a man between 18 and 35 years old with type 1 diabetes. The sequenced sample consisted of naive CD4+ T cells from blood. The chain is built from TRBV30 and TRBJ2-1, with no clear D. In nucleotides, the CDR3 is TGTGCCTGGAGTTTAAACCAGAATGAGCAGTTCTTC. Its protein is CAWSLNQNEQFF.